This T cell receptor (beta chain) was retrieved from a study of shared clonotypes between healthy human individuals. Study-level information: Used for every donor were three CD4 naive, three CD4 memory, two CD8 naive and one CD8 memory plate. Regarding the study as a whole: Even with large depth, rarefaction showed that sorted-subset sequencing was incomplete.

Profiled with immunoSEQ multiplex PCR; TCRdb holds only in-frame clones, not every one. Here the sample spans some 1.5 million clones, more than 95% being singletons. This CDR3 has 11 amino acids. Germline V gene lookup returns CDR1 SGHDN and CDR2 FVKESK. The germline V and J ends were trimmed by 5 bases and 4 bases, with 6 bases remaining between them. Of note for this clone: Its antigen remains unknown.

V and J are TRBV14 and TRBJ2-7; D is uncertain. The source of this sequence is a man aged 30 to 39 in good health. The sequencing input was naive CD4+ T cells sorted from blood. The subset is: CD45RA+ positively selected. The CDR3 sequence is CASSAIYEQYF. Written as DNA, the CDR3 is TGTGCCAGCAGCGCCATATACGAGCAGTACTTC.